This T cell receptor beta chain was obtained from a study of T cell clonality in common variable immunodeficiency (dated by TCRdb to the mid-2010s). The full study reports these points: CVID TCRbeta sequences were reported to have fewer deletions and N-nucleotide insertions and to lack highly modified clones with 13 or more V deletions. Correlations between repertoire features and clinical complications were limited by patient heterogeneity within the CVID cohort. The authors noted that sequencing repertoires of T cell subpopulations would be needed to clarify what caused the increased clonality in CVID. Healthy controls shared more TCRbeta clones with each other than CVID subjects shared among themselves (p < 0.0001). Even though DNA input was equal, the average per sample came to some 90,000 unique sequences for controls compared with roughly 30,000 for CVID samples. TCRbeta clonality was higher in CVID subjects than in healthy controls (t-test p = 0.018), and the increase was most characteristic of about a third of subjects.

For sequencing, equivalent amounts of genomic DNA were input from CVID and control samples. For every sample, a 60 bp segment covering the rearranged TCRbeta CDR3 region was amplified and then sequenced. TCRbeta amplification used the immunoSEQ assay, a bias-corrected multiplex PCR with high-throughput sequencing. The original methods were these. Each unique nucleotide sequence was treated as a clone and annotated with V, D and J genes, copy number and frequency. Sequences were labeled productive if in frame, and non-productive if out of frame or containing stop codons. As previously described, clonality was computed from Shannon's entropy. The predicted amino acid sequences of productive clones were used to derive the mean CDR3 Kyte-Doolittle hydropathy. Hierarchical clustering of scaled V gene usage was performed with the R hclust function using Manhattan distance and complete linkage. Clone sharing by CDR3 amino acid sequence was assessed by resampling 12 repertoires per group over 100 rounds. Repertoires were searched for 70 published EBV-specific and 200 to 300 published CMV-specific TCRbeta sequences. Analysis left out two CVID samples that produced under 10,000 sequences, so roughly 45 CVID repertoires remained. TCRdb retrieved this table from immuneACCESS and kept in-frame rearrangements only. Not all clones are present; in checked studies, unresolved V genes account for under half, and no reason is known for the remainder. V and J calls and clone size are as listed in that table; D and trimming were resolved from the DNA. Here the sample lists over 50,000 clones, none seen once only. The top ten clones comprise 3% to 3.5% of the sample.

Most of the CVID patients and most of the healthy controls were of Caucasian heritage. Heparinized peripheral whole blood samples of roughly 5 to 8.5 ml were obtained from each donor. Genomic DNA from adults with common variable immune deficiency (CVID) and from healthy adult controls was used to sequence TCRbeta CDR3 repertoires. The control group comprised around 22 healthy adult volunteers, around twelve female and approximately ten male, aged roughly 23 to 66 years with a mean age of around 37. To isolate peripheral blood mononuclear cells, diluted blood was subjected to density centrifugation over Hypaque 1077 or Ficoll-Paque. Genomic DNA was obtained from unsorted mononuclear cells using either Qiagen column purification or a centrifugation-based method. This clone was counted ten times or more. Its antigen is unknown. The DNA ends 3 residues before the CDR3 does, and the rest of the CDR3 is filled in from the germline J gene.

Compared with germline, V lacks 8 bases and J lacks 9 bases; bases without a gene match: 10. The germline V gene supplies CDR1 SGHAT and CDR2 FQNNGV. The CDR3, from cysteine to phenylalanine, totals 15 residues. The CDR3 was read in part: 36 bases, with the frame set at base 1. The receptor chain draws on TRBV11-2 and TRBJ1-6, with 10 middle bases fitting TRBD1. Material: peripheral blood mononuclear cells. This TCR was recovered from a person between 18 and 69 years old in good health. CDR3 bases read: TGTGCCAGCCAAGAAGGGGACAGGGGTGTTTCACCC. Translated, this gives CASQEGDRGVSP. The whole CDR3 is CASQEGDRGVSPLHF.